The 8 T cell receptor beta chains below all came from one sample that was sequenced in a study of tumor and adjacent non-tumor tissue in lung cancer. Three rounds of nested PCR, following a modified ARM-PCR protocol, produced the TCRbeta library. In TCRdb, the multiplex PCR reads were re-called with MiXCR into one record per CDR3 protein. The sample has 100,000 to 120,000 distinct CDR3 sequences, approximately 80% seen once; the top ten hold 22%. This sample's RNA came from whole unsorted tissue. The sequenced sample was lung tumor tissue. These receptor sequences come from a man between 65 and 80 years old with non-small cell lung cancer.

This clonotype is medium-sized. CDR3 residues: CSARASSSGNTIYF. CDR3 in DNA: TGCAGTGCTAGAGCTAGCAGCTCTGGAAACACCATATATTTT. This chain connects TRBV20-1 to TRBJ1-3; D not resolved. Trimming stripped 1 base from V and 0 bases from J, with 7 bases between. CDR3 size: 14 residues. Germline CDR1 and CDR2: DFQATT and SNEGSKA (reference sequence).

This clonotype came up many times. The CDR3 sequence: CASSYLRGRLHEQFF. CDR3 sequence (DNA): TGTGCCAGCAGTTACCTTCGGGGGCGGCTACATGAGCAGTTCTTC. J is TRBJ2-1 and V is TRBV6-2 or TRBV6-3, with D tentatively TRBD1 or TRBD2 (6 bases each). CDR1 is MNHEY, CDR2 SVGEGT, per germline. The CDR3 spans 15 residues. Trimming removed 2 bases at V and 8 bases at J, with 16 bases between.

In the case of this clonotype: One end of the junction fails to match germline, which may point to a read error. CDR3: CASSFSSERGTDTRYF. In DNA, the CDR3 is TGTGCCAGCAGTTTCTCCAGTGAGAGAGGAACAGATACGCGGTATTTT. This chain joins TRBV28 and TRBJ2-3; D is uncertain. The CDR3 is 16 amino acids. Germline loops: CDR1 MDHEN, CDR2 SYDVKM.

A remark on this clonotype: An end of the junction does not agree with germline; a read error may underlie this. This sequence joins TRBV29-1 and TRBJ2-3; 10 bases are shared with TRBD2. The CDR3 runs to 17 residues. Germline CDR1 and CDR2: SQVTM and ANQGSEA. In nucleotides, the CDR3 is TGCAGCGTGCACGGAGTAGCGGGAGGAGGGATCACAGATACACAGTATTTT. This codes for CSVHGVAGGGITDTQYF.

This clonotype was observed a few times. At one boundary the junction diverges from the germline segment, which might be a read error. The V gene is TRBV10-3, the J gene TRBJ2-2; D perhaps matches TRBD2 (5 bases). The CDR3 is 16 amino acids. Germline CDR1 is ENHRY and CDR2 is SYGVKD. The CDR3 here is CAITGRAAPGIGELFF. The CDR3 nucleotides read TGTGCCATCACTGGGCGGGCTGCCCCGGGTATCGGGGAGTTGTTTTTT.

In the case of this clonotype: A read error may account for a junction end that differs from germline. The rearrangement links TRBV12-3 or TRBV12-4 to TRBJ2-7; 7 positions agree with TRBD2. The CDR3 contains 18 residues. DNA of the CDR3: TGTGCCAGCAGTTTTTGGTGGGGGGGGGAGGTCGGGTCCTACGAGCAGTCCTTT. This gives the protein CASSFWWGGEVGSYEQSF.

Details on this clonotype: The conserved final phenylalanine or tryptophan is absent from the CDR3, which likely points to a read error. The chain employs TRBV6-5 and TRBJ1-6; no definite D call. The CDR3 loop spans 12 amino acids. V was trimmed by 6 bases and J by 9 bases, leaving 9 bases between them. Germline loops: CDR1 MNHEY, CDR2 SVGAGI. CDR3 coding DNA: TGTGCCAGCAGGTTGACTAGTTCACCCCTCCACTTG. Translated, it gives CASRLTSSPLHL.

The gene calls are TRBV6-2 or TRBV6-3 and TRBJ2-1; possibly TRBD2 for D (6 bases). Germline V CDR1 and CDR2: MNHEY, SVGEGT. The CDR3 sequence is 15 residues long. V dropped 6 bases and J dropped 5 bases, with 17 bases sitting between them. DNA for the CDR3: TGTGCCAGCAGGCGGATAAACTGGGGGGACAATGAGCAGTTCTTC. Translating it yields CASRRINWGDNEQFF.